Reported below is one T cell receptor (beta chain). Antigen unknown. Measured with immunoSEQ multiplex PCR; TCRdb has only the in-frame clones, and not every one. The table lists around 81,000 clones, roughly 80% of them singletons. This entry comes from a study of T cell responses to AZD1222 COVID-19 vaccine. CDR3 length equals 14 residues. Trimming removed 3 bases from V and 4 bases from J; junction bases left unmatched: 2. Germline V gene data show CDR1 as MRHNA and CDR2 as SNTAGT. Whole-study results and caveats: Donor demographics were predominantly white British with a female majority; clonal diversity may be underestimated. Nearly half of the spike-specific TCRs reportedly recognize variant regions that carry no mutations. Spike-wide coverage was observed for vaccine-associated CD4 TCRs, with dominant responses at 160-218 and 743-854.

This chain uses TRBV6-4 with TRBJ2-3; 9 bases are shared with TRBD2. Sequences were derived from peripheral blood, sampled on day 0 of AZD1222 vaccination. The receptor was derived from an adult in good health. CDR3 loop: CASSERGGPDTQYF. Written as DNA, the CDR3 is TGTGCCAGCAGTGAGCGGGGGGGCCCAGATACGCAGTATTTT.